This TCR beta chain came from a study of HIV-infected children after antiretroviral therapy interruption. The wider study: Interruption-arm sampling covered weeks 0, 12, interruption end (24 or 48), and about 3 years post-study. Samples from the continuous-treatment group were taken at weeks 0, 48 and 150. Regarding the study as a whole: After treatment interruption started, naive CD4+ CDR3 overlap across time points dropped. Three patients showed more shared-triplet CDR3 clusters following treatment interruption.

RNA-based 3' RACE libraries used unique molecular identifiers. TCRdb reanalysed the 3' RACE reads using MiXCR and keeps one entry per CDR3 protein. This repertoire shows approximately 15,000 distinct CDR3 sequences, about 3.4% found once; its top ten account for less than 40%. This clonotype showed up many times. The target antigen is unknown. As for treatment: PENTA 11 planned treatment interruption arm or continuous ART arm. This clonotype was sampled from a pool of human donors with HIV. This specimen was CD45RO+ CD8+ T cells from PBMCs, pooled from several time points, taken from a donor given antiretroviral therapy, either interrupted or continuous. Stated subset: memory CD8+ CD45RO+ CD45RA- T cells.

The CDR3 region is CAMPGTRGYEQYF. Written as DNA, the CDR3 is TGTGCCATGCCCGGGACTAGAGGCTACGAGCAGTACTTC. This chain uses TRBV7-3 with TRBJ2-7; 8 bases agree with TRBD2. Trimming removed 10 bases from V and 3 bases from J; junction bases left unmatched: 8. This CDR3 is built from 13 residues. The germline CDR1 and CDR2 sequences are SGHTA and FQGTGA.